The source of this T cell receptor (beta chain) is a study of blood T cell repertoires in COVID-19. About the research overall: The samples span acute and convalescent COVID-19 from the United States, Italy and Spain. The analysed material was cDNA or gDNA that came from T cells, B-cell-depleted T cells, or PBMCs.

From germline, CDR1 is SGDLS and CDR2 YYNGEE. This CDR3 comprises 12 residues. The ends lost 8 bases at V and 7 bases at J; junction bases unmatched: 9. Original methodology: Nucleated cell counts were estimated from reference gene primer amplification. Assay used: immunoSEQ multiplex PCR; TCRdb lists only in-frame clones, some missing. D and trimming come from the DNA, and the V and J calls and clone size come from that table. The data show around 180,000 clones, approximately 79% seen once. The chain links TRBV9 to TRBJ2-7; 7 bases are shared with TRBD2. The source of this sequence is a woman of 80 years or more with acute or convalescent COVID-19. Source material: peripheral blood. In DNA form, the CDR3 reads TGTGCCAGTAGTCGTGTCGGGGGGGAGCAGTACTTC. Residues: CASSRVGGEQYF.